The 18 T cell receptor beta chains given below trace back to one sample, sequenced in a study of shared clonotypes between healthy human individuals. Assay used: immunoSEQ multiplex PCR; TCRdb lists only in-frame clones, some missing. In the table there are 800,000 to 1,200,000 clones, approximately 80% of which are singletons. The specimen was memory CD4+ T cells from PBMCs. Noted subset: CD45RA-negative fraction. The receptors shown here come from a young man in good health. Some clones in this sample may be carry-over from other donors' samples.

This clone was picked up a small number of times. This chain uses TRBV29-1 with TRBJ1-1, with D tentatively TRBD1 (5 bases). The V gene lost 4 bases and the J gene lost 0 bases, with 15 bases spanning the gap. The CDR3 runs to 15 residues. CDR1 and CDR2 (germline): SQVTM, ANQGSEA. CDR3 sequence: CSVGRGWGMNTEAFF. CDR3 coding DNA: TGCAGCGTTGGGCGTGGATGGGGGATGAACACTGAAGCTTTCTTT.

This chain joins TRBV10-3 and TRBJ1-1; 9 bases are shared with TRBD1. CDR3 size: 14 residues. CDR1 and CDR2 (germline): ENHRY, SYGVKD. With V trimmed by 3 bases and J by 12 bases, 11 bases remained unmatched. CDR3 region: CAISDVVQGALTFF. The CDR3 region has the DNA TGTGCCATCAGTGACGTAGTACAGGGGGCATTAACTTTCTTT.

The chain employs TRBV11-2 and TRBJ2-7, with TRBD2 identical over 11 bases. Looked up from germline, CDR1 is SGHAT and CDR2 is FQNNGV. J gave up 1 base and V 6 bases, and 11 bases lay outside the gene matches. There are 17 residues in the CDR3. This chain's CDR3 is CASRSPVGTSGSYEQYF. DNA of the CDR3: TGTGCCAGCAGGTCTCCGGTAGGGACTAGCGGATCCTACGAGCAGTACTTC. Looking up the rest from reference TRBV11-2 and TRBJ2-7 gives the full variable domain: EAGVAQSPRYKIIEKRQSVAFWCNPISGHATLYWYQQILGQGPKLLIQFQNNGVVDDSQLPKDRFSAERLKGVDSTLKIQPAKLEDSAVYLCASRSPVGTSGSYEQYFGPGTRLTVT.

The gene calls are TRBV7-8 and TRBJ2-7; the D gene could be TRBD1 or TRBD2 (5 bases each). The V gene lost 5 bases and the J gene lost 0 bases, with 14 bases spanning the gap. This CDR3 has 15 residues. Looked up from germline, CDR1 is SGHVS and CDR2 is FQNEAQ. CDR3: CASSPRWGSSYEQYF. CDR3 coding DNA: TGTGCCAGCAGCCCTCGGTGGGGGAGCTCCTACGAGCAGTACTTC.

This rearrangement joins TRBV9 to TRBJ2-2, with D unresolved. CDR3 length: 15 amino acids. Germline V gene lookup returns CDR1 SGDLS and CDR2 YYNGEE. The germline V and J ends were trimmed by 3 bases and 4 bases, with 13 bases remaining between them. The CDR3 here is CASSALPDVTGELFF. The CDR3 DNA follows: TGTGCCAGCAGCGCGCTCCCGGATGTCACCGGGGAGCTGTTTTTT.

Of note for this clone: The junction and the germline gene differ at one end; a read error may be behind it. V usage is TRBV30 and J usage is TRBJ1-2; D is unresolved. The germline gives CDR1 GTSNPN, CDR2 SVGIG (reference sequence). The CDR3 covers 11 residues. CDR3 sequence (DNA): TGTGTCTGGACCCAATGGTATGGCTACACCTTC. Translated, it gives CVWTQWYGYTF.

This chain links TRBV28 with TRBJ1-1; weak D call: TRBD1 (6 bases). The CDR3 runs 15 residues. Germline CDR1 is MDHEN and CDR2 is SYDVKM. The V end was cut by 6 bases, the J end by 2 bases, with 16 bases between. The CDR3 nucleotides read TGTGCCAGCAGCCCTAGCAGGGGCATCAACACTGAAGCTTTCTTT. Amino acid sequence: CASSPSRGINTEAFF.

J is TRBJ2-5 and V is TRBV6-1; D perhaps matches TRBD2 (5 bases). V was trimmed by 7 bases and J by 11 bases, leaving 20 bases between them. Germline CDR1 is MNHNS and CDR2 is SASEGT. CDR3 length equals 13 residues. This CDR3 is CASKMWESREQYF. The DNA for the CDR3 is TGTGCCAGCAAAATGTGGGAGTCAAGGGAGCAGTACTTC.

CDR3 nucleotide sequence: TGTGCCAGCAGTGGAGGAGGGGGCAATCAGCCCCAGCATTTT. The encoded protein is CASSGGGGNQPQHF. The genes are TRBV25-1 and TRBJ1-5; maybe TRBD1 (5 bases). Germline CDR1 is MGHDK and CDR2 is SYGVNS. With 4 bases removed from V and 2 bases from J, the gap between germline ends came to 9 bases. The CDR3 is made up of 14 amino acids.

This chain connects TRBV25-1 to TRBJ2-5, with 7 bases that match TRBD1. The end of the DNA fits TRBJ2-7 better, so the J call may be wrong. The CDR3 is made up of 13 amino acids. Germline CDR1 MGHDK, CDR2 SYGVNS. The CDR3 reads CASSEWQGDEQYF. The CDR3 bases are TGTGCCAGCAGTGAATGGCAGGGGGACGAGCAGTACTTC.

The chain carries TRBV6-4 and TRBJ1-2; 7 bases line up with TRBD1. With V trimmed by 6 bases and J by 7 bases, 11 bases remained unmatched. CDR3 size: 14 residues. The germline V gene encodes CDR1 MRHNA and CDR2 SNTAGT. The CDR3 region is CASSPDRVGGGYTF. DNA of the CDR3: TGTGCCAGCAGCCCCGACAGGGTGGGAGGTGGCTACACCTTC.

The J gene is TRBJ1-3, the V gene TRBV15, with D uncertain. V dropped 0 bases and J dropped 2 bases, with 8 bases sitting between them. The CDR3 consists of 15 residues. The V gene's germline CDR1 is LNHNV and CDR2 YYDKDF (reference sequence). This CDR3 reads CATSRDSSTGNTIYF. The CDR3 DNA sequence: TGTGCCACCAGCAGAGATAGTAGTACTGGAAACACCATATATTTT.

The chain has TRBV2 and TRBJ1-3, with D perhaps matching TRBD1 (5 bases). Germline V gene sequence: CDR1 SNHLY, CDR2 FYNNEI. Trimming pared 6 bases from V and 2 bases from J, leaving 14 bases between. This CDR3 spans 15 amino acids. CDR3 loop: CASSQSRGPGNTIYF. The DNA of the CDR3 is TGTGCCAGCAGCCAATCGCGGGGCCCTGGAAACACCATATATTTT.

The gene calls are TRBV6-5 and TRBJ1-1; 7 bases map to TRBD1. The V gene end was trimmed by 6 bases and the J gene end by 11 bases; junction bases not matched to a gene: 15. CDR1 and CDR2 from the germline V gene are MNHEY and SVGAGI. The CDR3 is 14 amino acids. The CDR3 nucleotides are TGTGCCAGCAGCTCACTATCACAGGGGACCAAGGCTTTCTTT. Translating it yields CASSSLSQGTKAFF.

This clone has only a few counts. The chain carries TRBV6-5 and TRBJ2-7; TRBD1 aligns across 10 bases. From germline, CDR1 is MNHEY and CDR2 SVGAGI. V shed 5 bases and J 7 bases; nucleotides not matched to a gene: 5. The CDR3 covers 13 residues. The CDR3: CASSRQGAGEQYF. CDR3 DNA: TGTGCCAGCAGTCGACAGGGGGCAGGGGAGCAGTACTTC.

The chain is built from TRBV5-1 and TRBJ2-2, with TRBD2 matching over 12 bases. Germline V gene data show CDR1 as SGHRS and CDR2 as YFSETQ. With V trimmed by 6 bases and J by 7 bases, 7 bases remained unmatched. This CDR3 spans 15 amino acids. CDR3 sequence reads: CASTATSGSGGELFF. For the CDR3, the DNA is TGCGCCAGCACCGCGACTAGCGGGAGTGGCGGGGAGCTGTTTTTT.

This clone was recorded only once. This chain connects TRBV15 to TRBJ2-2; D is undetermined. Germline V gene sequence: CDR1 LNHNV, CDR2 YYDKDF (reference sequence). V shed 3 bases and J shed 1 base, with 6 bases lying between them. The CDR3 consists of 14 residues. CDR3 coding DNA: TGTGCCACCAGCAGCCAGGTGAACACCGGGGAGCTGTTTTTT. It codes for CATSSQVNTGELFF.

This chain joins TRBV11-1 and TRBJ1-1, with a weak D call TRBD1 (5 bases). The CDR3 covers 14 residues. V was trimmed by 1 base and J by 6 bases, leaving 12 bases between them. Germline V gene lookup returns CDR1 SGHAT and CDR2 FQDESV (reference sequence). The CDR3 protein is CASSLDQGRAEAFF. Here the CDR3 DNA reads TGTGCCAGCAGCTTAGACCAGGGCCGCGCTGAAGCTTTCTTT.